This TCR beta chain was identified in a study of blood T cells in healthy people across ages. Then a second PCR, running roughly 7 to 11 cycles, was carried out with a sample-barcoded 5' primer and a J-beta primer mix. A template-switch adaptor containing 12 random nucleotides labeled each cDNA molecule. TCRdb recomputed calls from the 5' RACE reads with MiXCR, one row per CDR3 protein. The table lists 1.8 million or so distinct CDR3 sequences, roughly two fifths of them singletons. V shed 5 bases, J shed 8 bases, and the junction held 10 bases outside the gene matches. The CDR3 runs to 14 residues. The germline gives CDR1 SGHTA, CDR2 FQGTGA. This clonotype was counted at least ten times. Sample donors were healthy Caucasian individuals that came from Russia, aged 6 to 90.

This TCR was recovered from a human donor in good health. The sample comprised blood. J is TRBJ1-2 and V is TRBV7-3, with 8 bases aligning to TRBD1. CDR3 amino acids: CASSPGQGAYGYTF. The CDR3 region has the DNA TGTGCCAGCAGCCCGGGTCAGGGGGCGTACGGCTACACCTTC. Full variable domain (outside the CDR3, taken from reference TRBV7-3 and TRBJ1-2): GAGVSQTPSNKVTEKGKYVELRCDPISGHTALYWYRQSLGQGPEFLIYFQGTGAADDSGLPNDRFFAVRPEGSVSTLKIQRTERGDSAVYLCASSPGQGAYGYTFGSGTRLTVV.